The T cell receptor (beta chain) under discussion was sequenced for a study of lymphopenia after photon versus proton radiotherapy. Whole-study findings and limits: After the lymphocyte nadir, photon-treated repertoires showed oligoclonal expansion, especially of CD8+ Temra cells. Survival link was tested only in deceased patients; proton benefit remains a possibility. Photon-treated patients lost naive T cells and TCR diversity; proton-treated stayed stable. A bigger post-nadir fall in TCR diversity correlated inversely with survival time in deceased patients.

V lost 1 base and J lost 0, with 13 bases in between. The CDR3 totals 17 residues. Germline V gene lookup returns CDR1 LGHNA and CDR2 YNFKEQ. Libraries were prepared by immunoSEQ multiplex PCR; TCRdb keeps only in-frame clonotypes and omits some of them. The sample includes 68,000 or so clones, roughly 93% of them seen just once. Remarks on this clone: The target antigen is unknown.

This clonotype was obtained from a woman in her sixties or seventies with pancreatic cancer. The specimen was peripheral blood, collected from a patient treated with photon-based radiotherapy. The chain couples TRBV4-2 to TRBJ2-4; the D is unclear. CDR3: CASSQGGLLVAKNIQYF. The CDR3 region has the DNA TGTGCCAGCAGCCAAGGCGGCTTGTTAGTAGCCAAAAACATTCAGTACTTC.